These 11 T cell receptor beta chains came from one sample sequenced in a study of T-cell memory formation after mild COVID-19. A single record per CDR3 protein comes from TCRdb applying MiXCR to the 5' RACE reads. The data hold some 200,000 distinct CDR3 sequences, with just over 9.5% observed a single time. The sequenced material came from PBMCs or a T cell subset sorted from them (not recorded which). Receptors were obtained from a man aged 18-30 years who had mild COVID-19 (a few samples of this study predate the infection). Cell type and time point are not known.

This clonotype appeared a few times. The chain is built from TRBV7-9 and TRBJ2-1; no clear D gene. The length of the CDR3 is 11 residues. Germline CDR1 reads SEHNR; CDR2 reads FQNEAQ (reference sequence). CDR3 loop: CATRPSNEQFF. As DNA, the CDR3 is TGTGCAACACGCCCGAGCAATGAGCAGTTCTTC.

V usage is TRBV4-3 and J usage is TRBJ1-5; D is ambiguous. Trimming removed 5 bases at V and 4 bases at J, with 12 bases between. Germline assignment: CDR1 LGHNA and CDR2 YSLEER. This CDR3 is built from 14 residues. The CDR3 region has the DNA TGCGCCAGCAGCTTTCTTCGTAGAAATCAGCCCCAGCATTTT. Its translation is CASSFLRRNQPQHF.

This chain links TRBV28 with TRBJ1-1; 8 bases agree with TRBD1. Germline V lookup: CDR1 MDHEN, CDR2 SYDVKM. V lost 2 bases and J lost 2; bases outside the gene matches: 4. The CDR3 has 15 residues. CDR3 sequence reads: CASSLPDRGNTEAFF. In DNA, the CDR3 is TGTGCCAGCAGTTTACCCGACAGGGGCAACACTGAAGCTTTCTTT.

This clonotype was recorded many times. This chain connects TRBV11-2 to TRBJ2-5, with 14 nucleotides matching TRBD2. This CDR3 contains 16 residues. Per the germline V gene, CDR1 is SGHAT and CDR2 is FQNNGV. Trimming cost V 5 bases and J 5 bases; bases outside gene matches: 7. DNA for the CDR3: TGTGCCAGCAGCCTCCAGGGACTAGCGGGGGCGGAGACCCAGTACTTC. This translates into CASSLQGLAGAETQYF.

V gene TRBV9 combines with J gene TRBJ1-1, with 10 positions matching TRBD1. There are 16 residues in the CDR3. The V segment lost 4 bases and the J segment 3 bases; nucleotides outside the gene matches: 9. Germline V gives CDR1 SGDLS, CDR2 YYNGEE. The CDR3 region has the DNA TGTGCCAGCAGCACAACTGCTGGACAGGGGGACACTGAAGCTTTCTTT. This gives the protein CASSTTAGQGDTEAFF.

The rearrangement uses TRBV28 and TRBJ2-7; 8 nucleotides agree with TRBD1. There are 13 residues in the CDR3. V trimming: 8 bases; J trimming: 1 base; junction bases outside the gene matches: 4. Per germline, CDR1 MDHEN and CDR2 SYDVKM. CDR3 sequence: CASHRQGSYEQYV. CDR3 in DNA: TGTGCCAGCCACAGACAGGGGTCCTACGAGCAGTACGTC.

This clonotype showed up just a few times. The J gene is TRBJ1-4, the V gene TRBV4-1; D perhaps matches TRBD1 (5 bases). The CDR3 has 15 amino acids. V was pared by 5 bases and J by 5 bases, with 15 bases between. The V gene's germline CDR1 is MGHRA and CDR2 YSYEKL. The CDR3 DNA is TGCGCCAGCAGCGCACCGGGACGGTCGAATGAAAAACTGTTTTTT. Its protein product is CASSAPGRSNEKLFF.

CDR3 in amino acids: CASSSTLSVRGDDTQYF. The CDR3 nucleotides read TGCGCCAGCAGCTCCACTCTCTCCGTCCGGGGGGACGATACGCAGTATTTT. V gene TRBV5-1 combines with J gene TRBJ2-3; 7 positions agree with TRBD2. This CDR3 has 17 amino acids. The J segment lost 6 bases and the V segment lost 3 bases, leaving 16 bases of the junction unmatched. Looked up from germline, CDR1 is SGHRS and CDR2 is YFSETQ.

This clonotype was detected only a few times. The V and J genes are TRBV11-3 and TRBJ2-5; D may correspond to TRBD1 or TRBD2 (5 bases each). The CDR3 is 14 amino acids. V was clipped by 5 bases and J by 4 bases, with 14 bases between them. The germline V gene encodes CDR1 SGHNT and CDR2 YENEEA. As DNA, the CDR3 is TGTGCCAGCAGCCAAGGGGCCCGGGGAGAGACCCAGTACTTC. This sequence encodes CASSQGARGETQYF.

This clonotype has only a few counts. This rearrangement joins TRBV14 to TRBJ2-5, with a weak D call TRBD1 (5 bases). V was cut by 4 bases and J by 5 bases, with 14 bases left in between. Germline V gives CDR1 SGHDN, CDR2 FVKESK. The CDR3 is 14 residues long. CDR3 sequence: CASSPDTVRETQYF. Written as DNA, the CDR3 is TGTGCCAGCAGCCCGGACACTGTAAGGGAGACCCAGTACTTC.

This clonotype appeared many times. The rearrangement links TRBV5-6 to TRBJ2-1, with 8 positions matching TRBD2. This CDR3 comprises 14 residues. Trimming took 1 base from V and 6 from J; bases not matched to a gene: 3. The germline V gene has CDR1 SGHDT and CDR2 YYEEEE. DNA of the CDR3: TGTGCCAGCAGCTTGATACTAGCGGTCAATGAGCAGTTCTTC. Translated, it gives CASSLILAVNEQFF.